This T cell receptor beta chain is drawn from a study of immune evolution from preneoplasia to lung adenocarcinoma. Study outcomes and limitations: From normal lung to invasive adenocarcinoma, top clone frequencies appeared to decrease.

The repertoire was sequenced with immunoSEQ multiplex PCR; TCRdb's copy has only in-frame clones and lacks some. The sample shows about 5,600 clones, about 68% of them seen only once. As to this clone: Antigen specificity is unknown.

After pathologic assessment, macro-dissection selected premalignant or tumor cells for extraction. V was clipped by 0 bases and J by 2 bases, with 11 bases between them. Germline lookup yields CDR1 SGHNT and CDR2 YYREEE (reference sequence). The CDR3 covers 15 residues. The receptor's source is a person aged 60-80 years with lung adenocarcinoma. The sequencing sample was made of FFPE lung adenocarcinoma in situ tissue. The gene calls are TRBV5-4 and TRBJ1-1; the D gene is possibly TRBD1 (6 bases). CDR3 nucleotide sequence: TGTGCCAGCAGCTTGGATGGGGGGGCTAACACTGAAGCTTTCTTT. It translates to CASSLDGGANTEAFF.